Included here is one T cell receptor (beta chain) sequence, with context. Diagnosis was based on clinical symptoms, serum thyroxine, TRAb, thyroid ultrasound and orbital computed tomography. This entry is derived from a study of Graves' ophthalmopathy and Graves' hyperthyroidism. This CDR3 comprises 16 residues. Germline V gene data show CDR1 as SGDLS and CDR2 as YYNGEE. Trimming cost V 9 bases and J 5 bases; bases outside gene matches: 19. For repertoire sequencing, the TCR beta CDR3 regions were amplified from RNA transcripts. Second-round multiplex PCR came after a first-round RT-PCR that employed HTBI primers. TCRdb used MiXCR to reprocess the multiplex PCR reads, holding one entry per CDR3 protein. The table has 500,000 to 600,000 distinct CDR3 sequences, less than 40% seen once; the top ten hold about 4.2%.

The TCR comes from an adult man with Graves' hyperthyroidism. Sequenced: peripheral blood or thyroid tissue (not recorded which). The chain uses TRBV9 and TRBJ2-7, with TRBD2 matching over 8 bases. CDR3 sequence reads: CANSVASGGQGDEQYF. CDR3 coding DNA: TGTGCCAACAGTGTAGCCAGCGGGGGACAAGGAGACGAGCAGTACTTC. The whole variable domain, remainder taken from reference TRBV9 and TRBJ2-7, is DSGVTQTPKHLITATGQRVTLRCSPRSGDLSVYWYQQSLDQGLQFLIQYYNGEERAKGNILERFSAQQFPDLHSELNLSSLELGDSALYFCANSVASGGQGDEQYFGPGTRLTVT.